This T cell receptor (beta chain) was documented in a study of blood T cell repertoires in COVID-19. The assay was immunoSEQ multiplex PCR, and TCRdb's table has in-frame clones only and misses some. The repertoire holds some 110,000 clones, with around 81% as singletons. Germline V CDR1 and CDR2: MNHEY, SVGAGI. This CDR3 is built from 13 residues. Deletions cut 8 bases from V and 1 base from J, with 11 bases between. The receptor's source is a man older than 75 with acute or convalescent COVID-19. The chain has TRBV6-5 and TRBJ2-5; D is perhaps TRBD1 (6 bases). Sequencing was done on a sample of peripheral blood. The CDR3 reads CASSGTLQETQYF. For the CDR3, the DNA is TGTGCCAGCTCCGGGACACTCCAAGAGACCCAGTACTTC.